The 8 T cell receptor beta chains given below trace back to one sample, sequenced in a study of blood T cell repertoires in COVID-19. TCRdb's table, derived via immunoSEQ multiplex PCR, lists solely in-frame clones and lacks some. The sample lists around 190,000 clones; about 88% were seen once. Sequenced: PBMCs or T cells enriched from blood (not recorded which). The receptors here all came from a young woman who had recovered from COVID-19.

This chain joins TRBV9 and TRBJ1-3; the D is unclear. Germline CDR1 and CDR2: SGDLS and YYNGEE. The CDR3 runs to 16 residues. Trimming stripped 4 bases from V and 0 bases from J, with 14 bases between. Written as DNA, the CDR3 is TGTGCCAGCAGCCCCCATTTGGGGAGCTCTGGAAACACCATATATTTT. It encodes CASSPHLGSSGNTIYF.

The V call is TRBV15, the J call TRBJ2-1, with a possible D match to TRBD2 (7 bases). The ends were cut back, 8 bases at V and 7 bases at J, with 18 bases in the middle. The CDR3 is made up of 14 amino acids. Germline assignment: CDR1 LNHNV and CDR2 YYDKDF (reference sequence). CDR3 nucleotide sequence: TGTGCCACCCCTAGGGGAGGGGGTGGAAATGAGCAGTTCTTC. It yields the protein CATPRGGGGNEQFF.

The chain carries TRBV5-4 and TRBJ2-5; possibly TRBD2 for D (7 bases). The CDR3 loop spans 14 amino acids. Trimming shortened V by 0 bases and J by 5 bases, and 11 bases separated the two germline ends. Looked up from germline, CDR1 is SGHNT and CDR2 is YYREEE (reference sequence). The CDR3 here is CASSLVGGPETQYF. The CDR3 DNA reads as TGTGCCAGCAGCTTGGTCGGGGGGCCGGAGACCCAGTACTTC.

DNA of the CDR3: TGTGCCAGCAGCCAGACTAAGGGGGCGCGGGCTTTCTTT. Translated, it gives CASSQTKGARAFF. The rearrangement joins TRBV14 to TRBJ1-1; 7 bases match TRBD1. J lost 11 bases, V lost 3 bases, and 9 bases had no gene match. There are 13 residues in the CDR3. The germline V gene has CDR1 SGHDN and CDR2 FVKESK.

V gene TRBV5-1 combines with J gene TRBJ1-1; the D gene is possibly TRBD1 (6 bases). V was pared by 4 bases and J by 7 bases, with 20 bases between. Per the germline V gene, CDR1 is SGHRS and CDR2 is YFSETQ. The CDR3 covers 15 residues. The CDR3 loop reads CASSSTGTRGDEAFF. The CDR3 DNA is TGCGCCAGCAGCAGTACAGGGACCCGAGGGGATGAAGCTTTCTTT. The full variable domain, completed using reference TRBV5-1 and TRBJ1-1, is KAGVTQTPRYLIKTRGQQVTLSCSPISGHRSVSWYQQTPGQGLQFLFEYFSETQRNKGNFPGRFSGRQFSNSRSEMNVSTLELGDSALYLCASSSTGTRGDEAFFGQGTRLTVV.

The V gene is TRBV27, the J gene TRBJ2-1; D unclear. This CDR3 region has 16 residues. Trimming took 3 bases from V and 9 from J, leaving 21 bases between them. The germline gives CDR1 MNHEY, CDR2 SMNVEV (reference sequence). CDR3 region: CASSFSPVKRWREQFF. CDR3 bases: TGTGCCAGCAGTTTCTCCCCCGTCAAGCGCTGGCGTGAGCAGTTCTTC.

The chain links TRBV18 to TRBJ1-1; no definite D call. Trimming removed 1 base from V and 2 bases from J, with 11 bases in between. Germline V gene lookup returns CDR1 KGHSH and CDR2 LQKENI. The CDR3 length is 15 residues. CDR3 residues: CASSPQGRENTEAFF. CDR3 DNA: TGTGCCAGCTCACCACAAGGGAGGGAAAACACTGAAGCTTTCTTT.

The chain links TRBV7-6 to TRBJ1-2; 8 nucleotides align to TRBD1. Germline values: CDR1 SGHVS, CDR2 FNYEAQ. This CDR3 is 15 amino acids long. With 3 bases clipped from V and 1 base from J, the junction kept 4 bases outside the gene matches. The CDR3 DNA is TGTGCCAGCAGCTTGCGACAGGGGAGTAACTATGGCTACACCTTC. This translates into CASSLRQGSNYGYTF.